A single sample gave rise to the 9 T cell receptor beta chains below, sequenced in a study of identical twins. TCRdb re-called the 5' RACE reads with MiXCR, one entry per CDR3 protein. Of about 690,000 distinct CDR3 sequences in the sample, around 6% were seen once. Sequences were obtained from naive T cells sorted from blood. The source is a man aged 18 to 30 in good health.

This clonotype occurred many times. This chain connects TRBV5-1 to TRBJ1-1; D unclear. The V gene's germline CDR1 is SGHRS and CDR2 YFSETQ. V was cut by 4 bases and J by 1 base, with 8 bases left in between. The CDR3 runs 13 residues. CDR3 in amino acids: CASSRPGNTEAFF. The CDR3 bases are TGCGCCAGCAGCCGGCCTGGGAACACTGAAGCTTTCTTT.

This clonotype was counted at least ten times. This chain uses TRBV27 with TRBJ2-3; D perhaps matches TRBD2 (5 bases). This CDR3 has 15 residues. Trimming stripped 5 bases from V and 2 bases from J, with 14 bases between. Germline CDR1 MNHEY, CDR2 SMNVEV (reference sequence). CDR3 amino acids: CASSEGPSSTDTQYF. The CDR3, as DNA: TGTGCCAGCAGTGAGGGCCCCTCCTCCACAGATACGCAGTATTTT.

The rearrangement links TRBV24-1 to TRBJ2-5; 7 bases line up with TRBD1. The germline gives CDR1 KGHDR, CDR2 SFDVKD. After removal of 9 bases from V and 7 bases from J, the junction contained 13 bases not matched to a gene. The CDR3 covers 14 residues. The CDR3 region has the DNA TGTGCCACCTCGCCCCGGGACAGCCTCGCGACCCAGTACTTC. Amino acids: CATSPRDSLATQYF.

This chain connects TRBV4-3 to TRBJ2-7; 10 bases agree with TRBD1. V dropped 1 base and J dropped 2; count of bases not matched to a gene: 5. CDR3 length equals 16 residues. The germline gives CDR1 LGHNA, CDR2 YSLEER. The CDR3 DNA reads TGCGCCAGCAGCCAAGCGTCCGGGACAGGGGCCTACGAGCAGTACTTC. It is translated as CASSQASGTGAYEQYF.

A few counts support this clonotype. The CDR3 bases are TGTGCCTGGACCGACTTTAAAAGTGGGAGCTCCTATAATTCACCCCTCCACTTT. Protein product: CAWTDFKSGSSYNSPLHF. The chain recombines TRBV30 with TRBJ1-6; no firm D call. The CDR3 consists of 18 residues. The V end was cut by 4 bases, the J end by 0 bases, with 19 bases between. The germline V gene has CDR1 GTSNPN and CDR2 SVGIG (reference sequence).

This clonotype showed up just a few times. The chain joins TRBV24-1 to TRBJ2-2, with a weak D call TRBD1 (6 bases). This CDR3 is 17 amino acids long. CDR1 is KGHDR, CDR2 SFDVKD, per germline. Trimming removed 1 base from V and 2 bases from J, with 13 bases in between. CDR3: CATSDFYRDTNTGELFF. The CDR3 DNA is TGTGCCACCAGTGATTTCTACCGGGACACCAACACCGGGGAGCTGTTTTTT.

This clonotype was seen a handful of times. This chain connects TRBV3-1 to TRBJ2-7; D gene uncertain. Trimming pared 2 bases from V and 1 base from J, leaving 9 bases between. CDR1 and CDR2 (germline): LGHDT, YNNKEL (reference sequence). The CDR3 contains 14 residues. The CDR3 sequence is CASSQFGPSYEQYF. CDR3 bases: TGTGCCAGCAGCCAATTCGGGCCATCCTACGAGCAGTACTTC.

This clonotype was seen many times. The chain is built from TRBV6-1 and TRBJ2-7; 7 bases align to TRBD2. After removal of 4 bases from V and 5 bases from J, the junction contained 5 bases not matched to a gene. The CDR3 is made up of 13 amino acids. CDR1 and CDR2 (germline): MNHNS, SASEGT. CDR3 in DNA: TGTGCCAGCAGTGTATACGGGAGGAACGAGCAGTACTTC. Protein sequence: CASSVYGRNEQYF.

This chain connects TRBV29-1 to TRBJ2-2; no definite D call. Trimming shortened V by 7 bases and J by 5 bases, and 8 bases separated the two germline ends. The CDR3 has 11 residues. Per germline, CDR1 SQVTM and CDR2 ANQGSEA. CDR3 residues: CSAGWTGELFF. DNA for the CDR3: TGCAGCGCCGGTTGGACCGGGGAGCTGTTTTTT.